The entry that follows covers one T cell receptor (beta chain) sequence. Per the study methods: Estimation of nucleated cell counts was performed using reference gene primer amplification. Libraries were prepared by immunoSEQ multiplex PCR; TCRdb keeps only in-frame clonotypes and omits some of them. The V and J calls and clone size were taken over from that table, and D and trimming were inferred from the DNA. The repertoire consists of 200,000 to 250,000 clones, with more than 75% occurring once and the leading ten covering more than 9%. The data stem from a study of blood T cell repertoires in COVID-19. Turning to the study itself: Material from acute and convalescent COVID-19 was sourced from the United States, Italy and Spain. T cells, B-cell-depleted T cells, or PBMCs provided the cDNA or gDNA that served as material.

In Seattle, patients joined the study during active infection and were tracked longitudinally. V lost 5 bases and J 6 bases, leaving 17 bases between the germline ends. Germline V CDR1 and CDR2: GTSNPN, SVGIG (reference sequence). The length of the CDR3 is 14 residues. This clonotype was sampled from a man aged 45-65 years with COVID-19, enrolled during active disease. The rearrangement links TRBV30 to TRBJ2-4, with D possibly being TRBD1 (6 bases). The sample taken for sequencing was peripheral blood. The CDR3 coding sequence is TGTGCCTGGCAGAACCGGGACATCCGAAACATTCAGTACTTC. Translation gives CAWQNRDIRNIQYF.